This is a list of T cell receptor beta chains from one sample in a study of vaccination and CD4 T cells after COVID-19. From the PCR reads, TCRdb called clonotypes with MiXCR, one entry per CDR3 protein. The sample includes around 10,000 distinct CDR3 sequences, under 30% seen only once; the top ten take around a quarter. Their recognized antigens are unknown. The sample was cultured CD4+ T cells from blood. Every receptor here comes from a human donor with COVID-19. CDR3s include the opening cysteine and the closing phenylalanine or tryptophan. D genes are given only for firm matches. Rows give clone size only sometimes, using once, few, many, or a class for an expanded clone.

d_call	v_call	j_call	clone_size	cdr3_nt	cdr3_aa
TRBD2	TRBV6-1	TRBJ2-5	.	TGTGCCAGCAGGCCCCTAGCGGGGGGGCTGACCCAGTACTTC	CASRPLAGGLTQYF
TRBD1	TRBV29-1	TRBJ1-6	.	TGCAGCGTGCGGACAGGGGTCAGTTCACCCCTCCACTTT	CSVRTGVSSPLHF
TRBD1	TRBV19	TRBJ1-3	few	TGTGCCAGCGGGGACAGGGCCTACTCTGGAAACACCATATATTTT	CASGDRAYSGNTIYF
TRBD1	TRBV20-1	TRBJ2-3	.	TGCAGTGCCAGGACAGGGCCCGGTACGCAGTATTTT	CSARTGPGTQYF
TRBD1	TRBV10-3	TRBJ2-6	.	TGTGCCATCAGCCCCGGGACAGGGGGCCCCCCTGGGGCCAACGTCCTGACTTTC	CAISPGTGGPPGANVLTF
.	TRBV11-2	TRBJ1-2	few	TGTGCCAGCAGCCCTGACCTAAACTATGGCTACACCTTC	CASSPDLNYGYTF
.	TRBV7-3	TRBJ2-2	few	TGTGCCAGCAGTCCAAACGGAAACACCGGGGAGCTGTTTTTT	CASSPNGNTGELFF
TRBD1	TRBV27	TRBJ1-1	.	TGTGCCAGCAGTTTAGAAGGGGGCGGAACTGAAGCTTTCTTT	CASSLEGGGTEAFF
.	TRBV25-1	TRBJ2-5	.	TGTGCCAGCAGTAGGACCGGACTACGGCAAGAGACCCAGTACTTC	CASSRTGLRQETQYF
.	TRBV7-3	TRBJ2-2	.	TGTGCCAGCAGCCCCAACGCGGTCACCGGGGAGCTGTTTTTT	CASSPNAVTGELFF
.	TRBV2	TRBJ2-5	few	TGTGCCAGCAGTATCCAGCGCCAAGAGACCCAGTACTTC	CASSIQRQETQYF
.	TRBV15	TRBJ2-6	.	TGTGCCACCAGCAGAGTTGGGACACGCTCTGGGGCCAACGTCCTGACTTTC	CATSRVGTRSGANVLTF
.	TRBV19	TRBJ1-1	.	TGTGCCAGTAGTAAAAGACAGACCAGGGACACTGAAGCTTTCTTT	CASSKRQTRDTEAFF
TRBD1	TRBV27	TRBJ2-1	few	TGTGCCAGCAGTTCCTTCCAGGGGGCTCTTGACAATGAGCAGTTCTTC	CASSSFQGALDNEQFF
.	TRBV7-6	TRBJ2-3	.	TGTGCCAGCAGCTCCAGGGTTCGGGGCCCCACAGATACGCAGTATTTT	CASSSRVRGPTDTQYF
TRBD2	TRBV20-1	TRBJ2-2	few	TGCAGTGCCGCCCCCGGGACTAGCGGCACCGGGGAGCTGTTTTTT	CSAAPGTSGTGELFF
TRBD1	TRBV27	TRBJ2-5	few	TGTGCCAGCAGCATCGGGGCAGGGGGCGTTGGGTCGGAGACCCAGTACTTC	CASSIGAGGVGSETQYF
TRBD1	TRBV27	TRBJ2-7	few	TGTGCCAGCAGTTTGGGGACAGGGCCCTACGAGCAGTACTTC	CASSLGTGPYEQYF
.	TRBV12-3/TRBV12-4	TRBJ1-6	.	TGTGCCAGCAGTTTGTCGGGGACCGGTAATTCACCCCTCCACTTT	CASSLSGTGNSPLHF
.	TRBV29-1	TRBJ2-3	.	TGCAGCGTTGGGGAAGGGAGTACGTCAGATACGCAGTATTTT	CSVGEGSTSDTQYF
.	TRBV4-1	TRBJ1-2	.	TGCGCCAGCAGCCAAGATAGGGGGAGGAATGGCTACACCTTC	CASSQDRGRNGYTF
.	TRBV7-2	TRBJ2-5	.	TGTGCCAGCAGCCAGGGGGGTATAAGGGAGACCCAGTACTTC	CASSQGGIRETQYF
TRBD1	TRBV7-2	TRBJ1-2	.	TGTGCCAGCAGCTTCATGGCAGGGGGTAACTATGGCTACACCTTC	CASSFMAGGNYGYTF
TRBD1	TRBV20-1	TRBJ1-4	.	TGCAGTGCCAGACACGGACAGGGAGGTGAAAAACTGTTTTTT	CSARHGQGGEKLFF
.	TRBV5-1	TRBJ2-2	.	TGCGCCAGCAGCCCCAACACCCTTACCGGGGAGCTGTTTTTT	CASSPNTLTGELFF
.	TRBV20-1	TRBJ1-1	.	TGCAGTGCTAGAGCTCCAGGGTTTTCGCTGAACACTGAAGCTTTCTTT	CSARAPGFSLNTEAFF
.	TRBV7-6	TRBJ1-2	few	TGTGCCAGCAGCTTAGTCGGACAGAAGAACTATGGCTACACCTTC	CASSLVGQKNYGYTF
.	TRBV11-2	TRBJ1-6	.	TGTGCCAGCAGCTTTGGGGGGGCCCTCCACTTT	CASSFGGALHF
.	TRBV15	TRBJ1-2	.	.	CATSSQTSVYFCAITATGSGYTF
.	TRBV29-1	TRBJ1-2	.	TGCAGCGTTGAACGGCAGGCTAACTATGGCTACACCTTC	CSVERQANYGYTF
.	TRBV18	TRBJ1-2	.	TGTGCCAGCTCACCTCCGGGGCCCGGTGGCTATGGCTACACCTTC	CASSPPGPGGYGYTF
TRBD1	TRBV19	TRBJ1-6	few	TGTGCCACTACGGACAGGGAATCTTCACCCCTCCACTTT	CATTDRESSPLHF
.	TRBV20-1	TRBJ2-3	few	TGCAGTGCCGCCCGAGAAGATACGCAGTATTTT	CSAAREDTQYF
TRBD1	TRBV30	TRBJ1-1	.	TGTGCCTGGAGTGCAGGGGGGGTTGTAGCTTTCTTT	CAWSAGGVVAFF
.	TRBV19	TRBJ1-4	.	TGTGCCAGGCACAGGGAAGGGAATGAAAAACTGTTTTTT	CARHREGNEKLFF
.	TRBV5-1	TRBJ1-2	few	TGCGCCAGCAGCTTCAAAGTGGGAGCCCAATCGGGCTATGGCTACACCTTC	CASSFKVGAQSGYGYTF
.	TRBV6-1	TRBJ1-1	.	TGTGCCAGCAAGGGGGAAGGGAGTGGAACTGAAGCTTTCTTT	CASKGEGSGTEAFF
TRBD1	TRBV15	TRBJ1-6	few	TGTGCCACCAGCAGAGAGGACAGGGTTTATTCACCCCTCCACTTT	CATSREDRVYSPLHF
.	TRBV6-1	TRBJ2-7	few	TGTGCCAGCAGCCAGGACCCCCGCTCTGGTAGCTTGGACTCCGAGCAGTACTTC	CASSQDPRSGSLDSEQYF
.	TRBV6-4	TRBJ2-1	once	TGTGCCAGCAGTGACTCGAGCTGGGGGTGGGGGAATGAGCAGTTCTTC	CASSDSSWGWGNEQFF
TRBD1	TRBV5-1	TRBJ1-1	.	TGCGCCAGTACGCAGGGGGCCGATAACACTGAAGCTTTCTTT	CASTQGADNTEAFF
TRBD1	TRBV6-1	TRBJ1-6	few	TGTGCCAGCATTGACAGGGGGGATTCACCCCTCCACTTT	CASIDRGDSPLHF
TRBD2	TRBV12-3/TRBV12-4	TRBJ2-7	.	TGTGCCAGCAGTTCACCCCTTAGCGGGGGGGACTCCTACGAGCAGTACTTC	CASSSPLSGGDSYEQYF
.	TRBV20-1	TRBJ1-4	medium-sized	TGCAGTGCTGGGGTGGGGGCAGCAACTAATGAAAAACTGTTTTTT	CSAGVGAATNEKLFF
TRBD1	TRBV11-1	TRBJ1-2	few	TGTGCCAGCAGCTCGCCAGGAGGGACAGGGACGAACTATGGCTACACCTTC	CASSSPGGTGTNYGYTF
TRBD2	TRBV19	TRBJ2-1	.	TGTGCCAGTAGTATAGGTAGCGGGGGGGCCTCTGAACAGTTCTTC	CASSIGSGGASEQFF
TRBD2	TRBV15	TRBJ2-3	.	TGTGCCACCAGCAGAGGTACTAGCGGCGGCACAGATACGCAGTATTTT	CATSRGTSGGTDTQYF
.	TRBV6-5	TRBJ2-7	.	TGTGCCAGCAGTTTAGATGGGAACACGTCCCGCGAGCAGTACTTC	CASSLDGNTSREQYF
.	TRBV12-3/TRBV12-4	TRBJ2-2	few	TGTGCCAGCACCCTACTAGGGGGGGCCTCGACCGGGGAGCTGTTTTTT	CASTLLGGASTGELFF